A single T cell receptor (beta chain) is shown here with its context. Germline-derived CDR1 and CDR2 are SEHNR and FQNEAQ (reference sequence). V shed 5 bases and J shed 3 bases, with 11 bases lying between them. The length of the CDR3 is 14 residues. All glioblastoma patients lacked an isocitrate dehydrogenase mutation. The data originate from a study of glioma-infiltrating T cells after dendritic cell vaccination. Produced via immunoSEQ multiplex PCR; TCRdb's table is partial and in-frame only. Of about 90,000 clones detected, more than 75% appear once; the ten largest clones hold 2.5% to 3%. This TCR came from a human donor with glioblastoma. The specimen comprised blood, sampled before dendritic cell vaccination. The chain uses TRBV7-9 and TRBJ2-4, with D hard to call. CDR3 protein: CASSSSSNKNIQYF. In DNA form, the CDR3 reads TGTGCCAGCAGCAGCTCCTCTAACAAAAACATTCAGTACTTC.